Listed below are T cell receptor beta chains from one sample, sequenced in a study of T cells after yellow fever vaccination. TCRdb re-called the 5' RACE reads with MiXCR, one entry per CDR3 protein. The sample has around 310,000 distinct CDR3 sequences; 3.6% are singletons. The sequencing here drew on PBMCs, taken on the day of the yellow fever booster vaccination. These receptors came from a man aged 18 to 29 who received the YFV17D yellow fever vaccine. Each CDR3 is given with its conserved first and last residue. D genes are given only for firm matches. Clone size is shown for a subset of rows, as once, few, many or a class of expanded clone.

TRBJ2-1 15 - TRBV24-1 few TGTGCCACCAGTGAGGCTTGGGGTACCTACAATGAGCAGTTCTTC CATSEAWGTYNEQFF
TRBJ2-3 15 TRBD2 TRBV29-1 few TGCAGCGTTACAACTTGGGGGGGGAGCACAGATACGCAGTATTTT CSVTTWGGSTDTQYF
TRBJ1-2 18 TRBD1 TRBV5-1 - TGCGCCAGCAGCTTGATCGGTCCAGGGGGGCCGGATTCTTATGTCTACACCTTC CASSLIGPGGPDSYVYTF
TRBJ2-3 16 - TRBV7-9 few TGTGCCAGCAGCTTACTCGCGGGGGCCCCGGAGGATACGCAGTATTTT CASSLLAGAPEDTQYF
TRBJ1-2 15 - TRBV4-3 many TGCGCCAGCAGCTTCCGAATTGGGGGGCAGTCTGGCTACACCTTC CASSFRIGGQSGYTF
TRBJ2-3 19 TRBD2 TRBV4-3 many TGCGCCAGCAGCCGAGCCGGGACTAGCGGGAATTTGGGCACAGATACGCAGTATTTT CASSRAGTSGNLGTDTQYF
TRBJ2-3 13 - TRBV6-2/TRBV6-3 many TGTGCCAGCAGCTACGCAGCATGGGATACGCAGTATTTT CASSYAAWDTQYF
TRBJ2-3 15 TRBD2 TRBV20-1 many TGCAGTGCTAACCCAAGCGGGGGTAACACAGATACGCAGTATTTT CSANPSGGNTDTQYF
TRBJ2-5 13 - TRBV29-1 many TGCAGCGTCGTCCCCAGGACGGGAGAGACCCAGTACTTC CSVVPRTGETQYF
TRBJ2-5 15 - TRBV5-1 - TGCGCCAGCACCCAGCAGGGAGAGGGCCAAGAGACCCAGTACTTC CASTQQGEGQETQYF
TRBJ2-3 14 - TRBV4-2 - TGTGCCAGCAGCCAAGATCTCCGGTCAGATACGCAGTATTTT CASSQDLRSDTQYF
TRBJ2-4 14 - TRBV28 many TGTGCCAGCAGTCAACCGCCGGGGAAAAACATTCAGTACTTC CASSQPPGKNIQYF
TRBJ1-1 14 - TRBV11-2 few TGTGCCAGCAGCTTGGGTCTGCGGATTACTGAAGCTTTCTTT CASSLGLRITEAFF
TRBJ2-1 16 TRBD2 TRBV4-1 - TGCGCCAGCAGCCATCCCTCCGGGAGGGGTGACAATGAGCAGTTCTTC CASSHPSGRGDNEQFF
TRBJ2-1 15 - TRBV5-1 many TGCGCCATCCGGACGGAGCGGCAGGGCGGCAATGAGCAGTTCTTC CAIRTERQGGNEQFF
TRBJ2-5 8 - TRBV10-3 few TGTGCCGCGGAGACCCAGTACTTC CAAETQYF
TRBJ2-2 14 TRBD2 TRBV29-1 many TGCAGCGGTCTGGCGGGGGATAACACCGGGGAGCTGTTTTTT CSGLAGDNTGELFF
TRBJ1-2 16 - TRBV20-1 many TGCAGTGCTAGAGATTATGGTCAGGGGAAGGGCTATGGCTACACCTTC CSARDYGQGKGYGYTF
TRBJ1-2 14 - TRBV24-1 few TGTGCCACCAGTGATCGGCGGGATAACTATGGCTACACCTTC CATSDRRDNYGYTF
TRBJ2-3 15 TRBD1 TRBV20-1 - TGCAGTGCTAAGTTAGACAGGGGTTTCACAGATACGCAGTATTTT CSAKLDRGFTDTQYF
TRBJ1-1 14 - TRBV28 many TGTGCCAGCAGTTTACGTCGGGGTGGCATTGAAGCTTTCTTT CASSLRRGGIEAFF
TRBJ1-1 15 - TRBV7-9 few TGTGCCAGCAGCCGAGATGGTGGGGGGCACGCTGAAGCTTTCTTT CASSRDGGGHAEAFF
TRBJ1-1 15 - TRBV4-1 many TGCGCCGTCCGCCCGGCAGACTATATGAACACTGAAGCTTTCTTT CAVRPADYMNTEAFF
TRBJ2-7 15 - TRBV30 - TGTGCCTGGAGGGAAAAATGGGGGCCAGGGGACGAGCAGTACTTC CAWREKWGPGDEQYF
TRBJ2-1 17 TRBD2 TRBV6-7 many TGTGCCAGCGGAACCCAAGATCTAGCGGGGGTTTACAATGAGCAGTTCTTC CASGTQDLAGVYNEQFF
TRBJ2-1 14 - TRBV20-1 many TGCAGTGCTGAGGACGAGGGGGCCTACAATGAGCAGTTCTTC CSAEDEGAYNEQFF
TRBJ1-3 14 - TRBV20-1 - TGCAGTGCTAGCAACAGGGAGGCTGGAAACACCATATATTTT CSASNREAGNTIYF
TRBJ2-5 15 - TRBV10-2 few TGCGCCAGCAGTGAGGGGGATTTAAGCCAAGAGACCCAGTACTTC CASSEGDLSQETQYF
TRBJ2-7 17 TRBD2 TRBV30 few TGTGCCTGGAGTGTGCACCCTTCTAGCGGGGGCCACTACGAGCAGTACTTC CAWSVHPSSGGHYEQYF
TRBJ2-1 15 - TRBV3-1 - TGTGCCAGCAGCCGTTACGCAACCCTTCTAAATGAGCAGTTCTTC CASSRYATLLNEQFF
TRBJ1-6 16 - TRBV7-9 few TGTGCCAGCAGCAACCGGGGGGTCTCCTATAATTCACCCCTCCACTTT CASSNRGVSYNSPLHF
TRBJ2-5 16 - TRBV5-1 many TGCGCCAGCAGCGCGAACCCCCCAGAGTACCAAGAGACCCAGTACTTC CASSANPPEYQETQYF
TRBJ1-6 14 TRBD1 TRBV27 few TGTGCCAGCAGTTACGGGACAGGGGGTTCACCCCTCCACTTT CASSYGTGGSPLHF
TRBJ2-7 13 - TRBV20-1 many TGCAGTGCTAGGAGGACAGATACCTACGAGCAGTACTTC CSARRTDTYEQYF
TRBJ1-5 15 - TRBV7-6 few TGTGCCAGCAGCTTCCTGGCAGGCCCGAATCAGCCCCAGCATTTT CASSFLAGPNQPQHF
TRBJ1-1 16 - TRBV28 - TGTGCCAGCAGTTTCCCGCTCGGACAGAGGAGCGCTGAAGCTTTCTTT CASSFPLGQRSAEAFF
TRBJ2-2 16 - TRBV20-1 - TGCAGTGCTAGAGTACCTGGCCGGGATTTCACCGGGGAGCTGTTTTTT CSARVPGRDFTGELFF
TRBJ2-7 14 - TRBV27 - TGTGCCAGCAGTCGTAGACTAGTCTCCTACGAGCAGTACTTC CASSRRLVSYEQYF
TRBJ1-1 15 TRBD1 TRBV6-5 few TGTGCCAGCAGTTGGCGGGGACAGGTCAACACTGAAGCTTTCTTT CASSWRGQVNTEAFF
TRBJ2-6 15 - TRBV25-1 many TGTGCCAGCAGTGAATTAGGCGACGGGGCCAACGTCCTGACTTTC CASSELGDGANVLTF
TRBJ2-1 20 - TRBV6-5 few TGTGCCAGCAGTTACTCGTATCAGGGAGTCACCCGAAGGTCCTACAATGAGCAGTTCTTC CASSYSYQGVTRRSYNEQFF
TRBJ1-3 12 - TRBV10-3 many TGTGCCACCACAGATTCTGGAAACACCATATATTTT CATTDSGNTIYF
TRBJ2-1 14 TRBD1 TRBV5-6 many TGTGCCAGCAGCGACGCACAGGGGTTGGATGAGCAGTTCTTC CASSDAQGLDEQFF
TRBJ2-1 13 - TRBV3-1 many TGTGCCAGCAGCCAGTGGGGGACCAATGAGCAGTTCTTC CASSQWGTNEQFF